This is a list of T cell receptor beta chains from one sample in a study of human T cells and chemical hapten exposure. TCRdb reprocessed the RACE reads via MiXCR and lists one record per CDR3 protein. The sample lists 65,000 or so distinct CDR3 sequences; about 6% were seen once. The sequenced material came from whole blood. Receptors originate from a female donor in good health. Some clones in this sample may be carry-over from other donors' samples. Both conserved end residues are part of each CDR3. The D gene is left open where the match is weak. Clone size is stated in some rows and not others, as once, few, many or a class when expanded.

v_gene: TRBV7-9
d_gene: TRBD1
j_gene: TRBJ1-2
abundance: -
CDR3nt: TGTGCCAGCAGCTTAGCACAACAGGGGGTAGGCGGCTACACCTTC
CDR3aa: CASSLAQQGVGGYTF

v_gene: TRBV20-1
d_gene: TRBD2
j_gene: TRBJ2-3
abundance: few
CDR3nt: TGCAGTGTCGGGCGGCGGGAGCTGGGAGATACGCAGTATTTT
CDR3aa: CSVGRRELGDTQYF

v_gene: TRBV9
d_gene: TRBD2
j_gene: TRBJ2-1
abundance: many
CDR3nt: TGTGCCAGCAGCGTAGCCGGGGGAGGGTTCAATGAGCAGTTCTTC
CDR3aa: CASSVAGGGFNEQFF

v_gene: TRBV20-1
d_gene: TRBD1
j_gene: TRBJ2-7
abundance: few
CDR3nt: TGCAGTGCAGCCCCGGGACAGGGGAACCACGAGCAGTACTTC
CDR3aa: CSAAPGQGNHEQYF

v_gene: TRBV28
d_gene: TRBD2
j_gene: TRBJ2-3
abundance: -
CDR3nt: TGTGCCAGCAGTCTCAGCGGGGCTAAAGATACGCAGTATTTT
CDR3aa: CASSLSGAKDTQYF

v_gene: TRBV20-1
d_gene: -
j_gene: TRBJ2-3
abundance: -
CDR3nt: TGCAGTGCTACCCGCAACCGTTGGCGGACAGATACGCAGTATTTT
CDR3aa: CSATRNRWRTDTQYF

v_gene: TRBV5-5
d_gene: TRBD1
j_gene: TRBJ2-7
abundance: -
CDR3nt: TGTGCCAGCAGCTTGGGGACAGGGATTCGGGACGAGCAGTACTTC
CDR3aa: CASSLGTGIRDEQYF

v_gene: TRBV20-1
d_gene: TRBD2
j_gene: TRBJ2-1
abundance: many
CDR3nt: TGCAGTGCTAGAGACTATCCGGGACTAGTCGGTGAGCAGTTCTTC
CDR3aa: CSARDYPGLVGEQFF

v_gene: TRBV20-1
d_gene: TRBD2
j_gene: TRBJ2-7
abundance: few
CDR3nt: TGCAGTGCTAGAGTGTCTAGCGGGAAAGTGGGAATTTCCTACGAGCAGTACTTC
CDR3aa: CSARVSSGKVGISYEQYF

v_gene: TRBV10-3
d_gene: TRBD1
j_gene: TRBJ1-2
abundance: few
CDR3nt: TGTGCCATAACGACAGGGGACGAGGGTGGCTACAACTTC
CDR3aa: CAITTGDEGGYNF

v_gene: TRBV29-1
d_gene: -
j_gene: TRBJ2-3
abundance: many
CDR3nt: TGCAGCGTTGCTCCTGGGACGGGCACAGATACGCAGTATTTT
CDR3aa: CSVAPGTGTDTQYF

v_gene: TRBV30
d_gene: -
j_gene: TRBJ2-5
abundance: few
CDR3nt: TGTGCCTGGAGAGGGTCCCGAGAGACCCAGTACTTC
CDR3aa: CAWRGSRETQYF

v_gene: TRBV6-1
d_gene: -
j_gene: TRBJ2-2
abundance: many
CDR3nt: TGTGCCAGCAGACAGAAACACAGCACCGGGGAGCTGTTTTTT
CDR3aa: CASRQKHSTGELFF

v_gene: TRBV20-1
d_gene: TRBD2
j_gene: TRBJ2-1
abundance: many
CDR3nt: TGCAGTGCTAGAGGAGGCATGGAACTAGCGGGAGGTGAGCAGTTCTTC
CDR3aa: CSARGGMELAGGEQFF

v_gene: TRBV20-1
d_gene: TRBD2
j_gene: TRBJ2-1
abundance: -
CDR3nt: TGCAGTGCCCCCTCCGGCGGGAGTACGAATGAGCAGTTCTTC
CDR3aa: CSAPSGGSTNEQFF

v_gene: TRBV28
d_gene: TRBD1
j_gene: TRBJ1-2
abundance: many
CDR3nt: TGTGCCAGCAGTTTTAACAGGGGGTCTAACTATGGCTACACCTTC
CDR3aa: CASSFNRGSNYGYTF

v_gene: TRBV7-9
d_gene: TRBD1
j_gene: TRBJ1-5
abundance: many
CDR3nt: TGTGCCAGCAGAGGGACAGGGGGGGATAGCAATCAGCCCCAGCATTTT
CDR3aa: CASRGTGGDSNQPQHF

v_gene: TRBV7-9
d_gene: -
j_gene: TRBJ1-1
abundance: many
CDR3nt: TGTGCCAGCAGCTTCGCACCAACCCCTGAAGCTTTCTTT
CDR3aa: CASSFAPTPEAFF

v_gene: TRBV20-1
d_gene: TRBD2
j_gene: TRBJ2-7
abundance: few
CDR3nt: TGCAGTGCTAGGCTTAGCGGGAGAGGCTCCTACGAGCAGTACTTC
CDR3aa: CSARLSGRGSYEQYF

v_gene: TRBV28
d_gene: TRBD1
j_gene: TRBJ1-5
abundance: many
CDR3nt: TGTGCCAGCAGGGGGACAGGGTTCAATCAGCCCCAGCATTTT
CDR3aa: CASRGTGFNQPQHF

v_gene: TRBV12-3/TRBV12-4
d_gene: -
j_gene: TRBJ1-3
abundance: -
CDR3nt: TGTGCCAGCAGTCCGTTCTCTGGAAACACCATATATTTT
CDR3aa: CASSPFSGNTIYF

v_gene: TRBV27
d_gene: -
j_gene: TRBJ1-1
abundance: many
CDR3nt: TGTGCCAGCAGGATGATCAGGGGGAACACTGAAGCTTTCTTT
CDR3aa: CASRMIRGNTEAFF

v_gene: TRBV29-1
d_gene: TRBD1
j_gene: TRBJ1-1
abundance: many
CDR3nt: TGCAGCACCTGGGACAGCACTGAAGCTTTCTTT
CDR3aa: CSTWDSTEAFF

v_gene: TRBV6-1
d_gene: -
j_gene: TRBJ2-4
abundance: -
CDR3nt: TGTGCCAGCAGTGAGCATGGCGCGGCGGGGGCAGCCAAAAACATTCAGTACTTC
CDR3aa: CASSEHGAAGAAKNIQYF

v_gene: TRBV11-2
d_gene: -
j_gene: TRBJ1-3
abundance: many
CDR3nt: TGTGCCAGCAGCCCGTTGACTGGAAACACCATATATTTT
CDR3aa: CASSPLTGNTIYF

v_gene: TRBV3-1
d_gene: TRBD1
j_gene: TRBJ1-1
abundance: -
CDR3nt: TGTGCCAGCAGCCAAGCAGGGGGTAGGACTGAAGCTTTCTTT
CDR3aa: CASSQAGGRTEAFF

v_gene: TRBV5-1
d_gene: -
j_gene: TRBJ2-3
abundance: many
CDR3nt: TGCGCCAGCAGTACCGGGAGTACCTCAGATACGCAGTATTTT
CDR3aa: CASSTGSTSDTQYF

v_gene: TRBV7-8
d_gene: TRBD2
j_gene: TRBJ2-5
abundance: many
CDR3nt: TGTGCCAGCAGCTTTAGCGGGAGAGGGTTAGAGACCCAGTACTTC
CDR3aa: CASSFSGRGLETQYF

v_gene: TRBV11-2
d_gene: TRBD2
j_gene: TRBJ2-3
abundance: -
CDR3nt: TGTGCCAGCAGCTTAGCCGGACTGGGAGGGACGGGTACAGATACGCAGTATTTT
CDR3aa: CASSLAGLGGTGTDTQYF

v_gene: TRBV12-3/TRBV12-4
d_gene: -
j_gene: TRBJ2-2
abundance: -
CDR3nt: TGTGCCAGCAGTGTACAGCGGAACACCGGGGAGCTGTTTTTT
CDR3aa: CASSVQRNTGELFF

v_gene: TRBV29-1
d_gene: -
j_gene: TRBJ2-7
abundance: many
CDR3nt: TGCAGCGTTGGAAGGGGCCAAGGGGAGCAGTACTTC
CDR3aa: CSVGRGQGEQYF

v_gene: TRBV14
d_gene: -
j_gene: TRBJ1-1
abundance: few
CDR3nt: TGTGCCAGCAGCCCTTTGACAGTAAAGAACACTGAAGCTTTCTTT
CDR3aa: CASSPLTVKNTEAFF

v_gene: TRBV28
d_gene: TRBD2
j_gene: TRBJ2-5
abundance: many
CDR3nt: TGTGCCAGCAGTTTATGCATTGGAACTAGCGGGAGCGAAGAGACCCAGTACTTC
CDR3aa: CASSLCIGTSGSEETQYF

v_gene: TRBV7-2
d_gene: -
j_gene: TRBJ2-1
abundance: many
CDR3nt: TGTGCCAGCAGCTTAGATAGGGCAGGACCAAACAATGAGCAGTTCTTC
CDR3aa: CASSLDRAGPNNEQFF

v_gene: TRBV3-1
d_gene: TRBD2
j_gene: TRBJ2-7
abundance: few
CDR3nt: TGTGCCAGCAGCCAAGGAGCGGGAGGTACCTACGAGCAGTACTTC
CDR3aa: CASSQGAGGTYEQYF

v_gene: TRBV20-1
d_gene: -
j_gene: TRBJ2-7
abundance: few
CDR3nt: TGCAGTACAGGTTTGGAATACGAGCAGTACTTC
CDR3aa: CSTGLEYEQYF

v_gene: TRBV5-6
d_gene: TRBD1
j_gene: TRBJ1-2
abundance: many
CDR3nt: TGTGCCAGCAGCTTGGAGGGGGACAGATATAACTATGGCTACACCTTC
CDR3aa: CASSLEGDRYNYGYTF

v_gene: TRBV20-1
d_gene: TRBD2
j_gene: TRBJ2-1
abundance: -
CDR3nt: TGCAGTGCTAGAGATCAGCGGGGGCCAAATGAGCAGTTCTTC
CDR3aa: CSARDQRGPNEQFF

v_gene: TRBV5-1
d_gene: TRBD1
j_gene: TRBJ2-5
abundance: -
CDR3nt: TGCGCCAGCAGCCAAATGACAGGGGAAGAGACCCAGTACTTC
CDR3aa: CASSQMTGEETQYF

v_gene: TRBV27
d_gene: -
j_gene: TRBJ1-2
abundance: few
CDR3nt: TGTGCCAGCAGTTTACCCGGGGGACTGGGCTACACCTTC
CDR3aa: CASSLPGGLGYTF

v_gene: TRBV4-1
d_gene: -
j_gene: TRBJ2-1
abundance: many
CDR3nt: TGCGCCAGCAGCCGATTCCGGGACTCCCCCTGGGATGAGCAGTTCTTC
CDR3aa: CASSRFRDSPWDEQFF

v_gene: TRBV2
d_gene: -
j_gene: TRBJ1-1
abundance: -
CDR3nt: TGTGCCACCCCGGGTCCCAACACTGAAGCTTTCTTT
CDR3aa: CATPGPNTEAFF

v_gene: TRBV14
d_gene: -
j_gene: TRBJ2-3
abundance: few
CDR3nt: TGTGCCAGCAGCCGACGGGAGATTCCAGATACGCAGTATTTT
CDR3aa: CASSRREIPDTQYF

v_gene: TRBV6-5
d_gene: -
j_gene: TRBJ2-5
abundance: many
CDR3nt: TGTGCCAGCCGTGTTTCAGAGACCCAGTACTTC
CDR3aa: CASRVSETQYF

v_gene: TRBV27
d_gene: -
j_gene: TRBJ2-7
abundance: many
CDR3nt: TGTGCCAGCAGTTTGGTGACGAACGGGGGATACGAGCAGTACTTC
CDR3aa: CASSLVTNGGYEQYF

v_gene: TRBV7-9
d_gene: -
j_gene: TRBJ2-3
abundance: many
CDR3nt: TGTGCCAGCAGCTTATTTATTTCGGAAGCGCCCACAGATACGCAGTATTTT
CDR3aa: CASSLFISEAPTDTQYF

v_gene: TRBV6-5
d_gene: -
j_gene: TRBJ2-7
abundance: many
CDR3nt: TGTGCCAGCAGTTACGGGGATCGATACGAGCAGTACTTC
CDR3aa: CASSYGDRYEQYF

v_gene: TRBV25-1
d_gene: -
j_gene: TRBJ2-1
abundance: many
CDR3nt: TGTGCCAGCAGTGATTCCGCAGGGGGGTCCGGTGAGCAGTTCTTC
CDR3aa: CASSDSAGGSGEQFF

v_gene: TRBV6-2/TRBV6-3
d_gene: -
j_gene: TRBJ1-1
abundance: many
CDR3nt: TGTGCCAGCAGTAAGCCCCAGGGGAACACTGAAGCTTTCTTT
CDR3aa: CASSKPQGNTEAFF

v_gene: TRBV7-2
d_gene: TRBD2
j_gene: TRBJ2-5
abundance: medium-sized
CDR3nt: TGTGCCAGCAGCCCGGATAGCGGGAGAGAGACCCAGTACTTC
CDR3aa: CASSPDSGRETQYF

v_gene: TRBV7-9
d_gene: -
j_gene: TRBJ1-1
abundance: few
CDR3nt: TGTGCCAGCAGCACGCCTTTCAGGGACCCTTTGAACACTGAAGCTTTCTTT
CDR3aa: CASSTPFRDPLNTEAFF

v_gene: TRBV7-2
d_gene: -
j_gene: TRBJ1-2
abundance: few
CDR3nt: TGTGCCAGCAGCTTAGGAACATCTGAGGGGGGCTACACCTTC
CDR3aa: CASSLGTSEGGYTF

v_gene: TRBV10-2
d_gene: TRBD2
j_gene: TRBJ2-1
abundance: -
CDR3nt: TGCGCCAGCAGTGATCGGACTAGCGGTGAGTTCTTC
CDR3aa: CASSDRTSGEFF